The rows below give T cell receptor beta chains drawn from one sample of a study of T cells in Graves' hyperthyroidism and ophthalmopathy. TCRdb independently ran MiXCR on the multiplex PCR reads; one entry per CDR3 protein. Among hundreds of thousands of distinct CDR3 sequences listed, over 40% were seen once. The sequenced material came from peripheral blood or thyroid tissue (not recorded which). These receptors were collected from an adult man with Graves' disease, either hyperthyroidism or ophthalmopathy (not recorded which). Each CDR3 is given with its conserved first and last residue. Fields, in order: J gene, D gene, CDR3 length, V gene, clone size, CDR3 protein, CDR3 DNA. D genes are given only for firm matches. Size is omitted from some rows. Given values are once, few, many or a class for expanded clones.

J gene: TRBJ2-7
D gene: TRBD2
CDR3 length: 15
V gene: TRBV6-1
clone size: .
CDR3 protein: CASSEAGGGVYEQYF
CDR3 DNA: TGTGCCAGCAGTGAAGCGGGCGGGGGAGTCTACGAGCAGTACTTC

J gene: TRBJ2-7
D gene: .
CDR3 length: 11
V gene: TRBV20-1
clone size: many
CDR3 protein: CSAPTAYEQYF
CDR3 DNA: TGCAGTGCTCCGACAGCCTACGAGCAGTACTTC

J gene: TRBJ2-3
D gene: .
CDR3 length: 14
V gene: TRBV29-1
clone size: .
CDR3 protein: CSVHDGRTTDTQYF
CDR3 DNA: TGCAGCGTTCATGACGGACGGACCACAGATACGCAGTATTTT

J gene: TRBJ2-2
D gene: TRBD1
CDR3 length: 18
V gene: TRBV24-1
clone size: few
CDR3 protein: CATSDLRGTGGNTGELFF
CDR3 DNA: TGTGCCACCAGTGATTTGCGGGGGACAGGGGGCAACACCGGGGAGCTGTTTTTT

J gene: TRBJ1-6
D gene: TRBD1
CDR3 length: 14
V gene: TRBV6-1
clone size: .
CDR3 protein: CASSPGDRDSPLHF
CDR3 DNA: TGTGCCAGCAGCCCCGGGGACAGGGATTCACCCCTCCACTTT

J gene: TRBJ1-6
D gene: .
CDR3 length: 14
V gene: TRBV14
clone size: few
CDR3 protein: CASSQDGGGKTLHF
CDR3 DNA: TGTGCCAGCAGCCAAGATGGGGGGGGGAAAACCCTCCACTTT

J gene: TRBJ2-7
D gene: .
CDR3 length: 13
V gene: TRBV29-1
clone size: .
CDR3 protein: CSVRGRGTYEQYF
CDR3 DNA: TGCAGCGTCCGGGGCAGGGGAACCTACGAGCAGTACTTC

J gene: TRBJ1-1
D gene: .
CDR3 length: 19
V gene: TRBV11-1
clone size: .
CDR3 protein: CASSLRSGVDTGVNTEAFF
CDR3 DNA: TGTGCCAGCAGCCTAAGATCAGGGGTCGACACCGGGGTTAACACTGAAGCTTTCTTT

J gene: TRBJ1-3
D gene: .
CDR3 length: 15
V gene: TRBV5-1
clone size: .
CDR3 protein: CASSAGTATGNTIYF
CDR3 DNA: TGCGCCAGCAGCGCCGGGACCGCTACTGGAAACACCATATATTTT

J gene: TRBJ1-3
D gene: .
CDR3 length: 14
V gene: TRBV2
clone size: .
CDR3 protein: CASSEWVTGNTIYF
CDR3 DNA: TGTGCCAGCAGTGAATGGGTAACGGGAAACACCATATATTTT

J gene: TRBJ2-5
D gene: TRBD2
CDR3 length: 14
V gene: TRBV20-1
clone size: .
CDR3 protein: CSARLLAGQETQYF
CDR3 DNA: TGCAGTGCTCGTTTGCTAGCGGGGCAAGAGACCCAGTACTTC

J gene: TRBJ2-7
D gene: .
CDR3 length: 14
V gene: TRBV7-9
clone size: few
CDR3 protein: CASSPGDTSYEQYF
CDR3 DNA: TGTGCCAGCAGCCCAGGGGACACCTCCTACGAGCAGTACTTC